The source of this T cell receptor (beta chain) is a study of vaccination effects on CD4 cells after COVID-19. ViraFEST used viral peptide pools to expand antigen-specific CD4+ T cells before sequencing. With roughly nine days of culture completed, CD4+ T cells were isolated. All participants had two doses of either the BNT162b2 or mRNA-1273 vaccine. In its sample, this clone was seen a few times. The target antigen is unknown. TCRdb keeps only in-frame clones here, not all; method: immunoSEQ multiplex PCR. The sample shows 25,000 to 40,000 clones, about two thirds of them seen only once. Findings of the study overall: Healthy vaccinees had only 1 of 255 vaccine-induced clones cross-react with common cold coronaviruses. The study had few convalescent patients and no early post-infection timepoints. Marked clonal contraction of infection- and vaccine-induced clones was seen late after vaccination.

This receptor was obtained from a human donor who received a COVID-19 vaccine. The material was CD4+ T cells from PBMCs cultured with SARS-CoV-2 spike peptides, obtained after COVID-19 vaccination.

CDR3 nucleotide sequence: TGTGCCAGCAGCTTAGGCGACAGAGATAATTCACCCCTCCACTTT. Its protein is CASSLGDRDNSPLHF. The chain carries TRBV7-9 and TRBJ1-6, with a weak D call TRBD1 (5 bases). The V gene lost 1 base and the J gene lost 5 bases, with 9 bases spanning the gap. Germline lookup yields CDR1 SEHNR and CDR2 FQNEAQ (reference sequence). The CDR3 is 15 residues long. Combining the CDR3 with reference TRBV7-9 and TRBJ1-6 gives the whole variable domain DTGVSQNPRHKITKRGQNVTFRCDPISEHNRLYWYRQTLGQGPEFLTYFQNEAQLEKSRLLSDRFSAERPKGSFSTLEIQRTEQGDSAMYLCASSLGDRDNSPLHFGNGTRLTVT.